These T cell receptor beta chains were read from a single sample in a study of identical twins. TCRdb used MiXCR to reprocess the 5' RACE reads, holding one entry per CDR3 protein. The repertoire consists of over 200,000 distinct CDR3 sequences, with approximately 9% occurring once and the leading ten covering 4.5% to 5.5%. Sample: memory (CD45RO+) T cells sorted from blood. These receptors were collected from a woman aged 18 to 35 in good health. Both conserved end residues are trimmed from each CDR3. A D gene is named only where the DNA matches it firmly.

v_gene: TRBV6-1; d_gene: TRBD1; j_gene: TRBJ2-7; CDR3aa: ASRDRGLYEQY
v_gene: TRBV6-2/TRBV6-3; d_gene: TRBD1; j_gene: TRBJ1-2; CDR3aa: ASSDPGTGGFGYT
v_gene: TRBV29-1; d_gene: -; j_gene: TRBJ2-3; CDR3aa: SLVGGNTDTQY
v_gene: TRBV5-1; d_gene: TRBD2; j_gene: TRBJ2-7; CDR3aa: ASRAGLAGGHEQY
v_gene: TRBV20-1; d_gene: TRBD2; j_gene: TRBJ2-7; CDR3aa: SAISGRSPAYEQY
v_gene: TRBV10-1; d_gene: TRBD1; j_gene: TRBJ2-1; CDR3aa: ASSYRKPGQAIYEQF
v_gene: TRBV7-2; d_gene: -; j_gene: TRBJ2-1; CDR3aa: ASSLGGLSNEQF
v_gene: TRBV29-1; d_gene: -; j_gene: TRBJ2-6; CDR3aa: SVPIYSGANVLT
v_gene: TRBV10-1; d_gene: -; j_gene: TRBJ1-1; CDR3aa: ASSVNDGQAF
v_gene: TRBV5-4; d_gene: -; j_gene: TRBJ2-2; CDR3aa: ASSLGTYTGELF
v_gene: TRBV20-1; d_gene: -; j_gene: TRBJ2-6; CDR3aa: SARQPPPGANVLT
v_gene: TRBV7-8; d_gene: -; j_gene: TRBJ2-3; CDR3aa: ASSLAASKYTDTQY
v_gene: TRBV20-1; d_gene: -; j_gene: TRBJ2-5; CDR3aa: SAPTRGYETQY
v_gene: TRBV20-1; d_gene: -; j_gene: TRBJ2-5; CDR3aa: SASTWGETQY
v_gene: TRBV5-1; d_gene: -; j_gene: TRBJ2-7; CDR3aa: ASSLSRDEQY
v_gene: TRBV20-1; d_gene: TRBD2; j_gene: TRBJ2-7; CDR3aa: SARGLAAYPNEQY
v_gene: TRBV12-3/TRBV12-4; d_gene: TRBD1; j_gene: TRBJ1-1; CDR3aa: ASRIGTANTEAF
v_gene: TRBV9; d_gene: -; j_gene: TRBJ2-7; CDR3aa: ASSVGTATYEQY
v_gene: TRBV11-2; d_gene: -; j_gene: TRBJ2-5; CDR3aa: ASSSALGETQY